Each of the 22 T cell receptor beta chains below was sequenced from the same sample in a study of shared clonotypes between healthy human individuals. Measured with immunoSEQ multiplex PCR; TCRdb has only the in-frame clones, and not every one. The top ten clones hold approximately 0.41% of a sample with about 2.5 million clones, about 90% of them seen once. Sequenced sample: naive CD4+ T cells from PBMCs. This sample's subset: CD45RA+ positively selected. The origin of the receptors is a man younger than 35 in good health. Some clones in this sample may be carry-over from other donors' samples.

This clone appeared once. The chain recombines TRBV7-9 with TRBJ2-3; TRBD2 matches at 7 bases. V shed 10 bases, J shed 3 bases, and the junction held 13 bases outside the gene matches. Germline CDR1 reads SEHNR; CDR2 reads FQNEAQ (reference sequence). The CDR3 spans 15 residues. The CDR3 region is CATLNRDYNTDTQYF. The CDR3 DNA reads TGTGCCACCCTGAATCGGGACTACAATACAGATACGCAGTATTTT.

This chain joins TRBV6-6 and TRBJ2-1; 10 bases fit TRBD1. The CDR3 runs to 14 residues. V shed 8 bases, J shed 4 bases, and the junction held 5 bases outside the gene matches. In germline, CDR1 is MNHNY, CDR2 SVGAGI (reference sequence). CDR3 nucleotide sequence: TGTGCCAGCGGAGGGACAGGGGCATACAATGAGCAGTTCTTC. Its protein product is CASGGTGAYNEQFF.

This clone was detected only once. The J gene is TRBJ2-7, the V gene TRBV30, with 8 bases aligning to TRBD1. CDR3 size: 12 residues. Germline CDR1 is GTSNPN and CDR2 is SVGIG (reference sequence). V lost 3 bases, J lost 2 bases, and 0 bases stayed unmatched. CDR3: CAWRTGAYEQYF. DNA of the CDR3: TGTGCCTGGAGGACAGGGGCCTACGAGCAGTACTTC.

The chain links TRBV7-9 to TRBJ1-1; D not certain. Trimming shortened V by 7 bases and J by 0 bases, and 15 bases separated the two germline ends. Germline assignment: CDR1 SEHNR and CDR2 FQNEAQ (reference sequence). This CDR3 region has 15 residues. The CDR3 protein is CASTPRGGLNTEAFF. CDR3 nucleotides: TGTGCCAGCACCCCACGAGGCGGATTGAACACTGAAGCTTTCTTT.

The chain couples TRBV28 to TRBJ1-1; D ambiguous. The CDR3 runs to 14 residues. Germline V gene sequence: CDR1 MDHEN, CDR2 SYDVKM. Trimming cost V 5 bases and J 4 bases, with 14 bases left between them. The CDR3 loop reads CASSPGSTPTEAFF. The CDR3 coding sequence is TGTGCCAGCAGTCCCGGGTCCACCCCCACTGAAGCTTTCTTT.

This clone was recorded only once. This chain links TRBV9 with TRBJ2-2; TRBD2 agrees at 9 bases. Germline V gene sequence: CDR1 SGDLS, CDR2 YYNGEE. The length of the CDR3 is 18 residues. The trim removed 4 bases at V and 1 base at J, leaving 11 bases unmatched. CDR3 sequence: CASSLTRLTSGNTGELFF. The CDR3 nucleotides read TGTGCCAGCAGCCTTACCAGATTGACTAGCGGGAACACCGGGGAGCTGTTTTTT.

V usage is TRBV28 and J usage is TRBJ2-6, with a possible D match to TRBD1 (5 bases). The CDR3 totals 17 residues. Germline-derived CDR1 and CDR2 are MDHEN and SYDVKM. With 4 bases removed from V and 4 bases from J, the gap between germline ends came to 17 bases. CDR3 residues: CASSSAWTPSGANVLTF. CDR3 nucleotides: TGTGCCAGCAGTTCGGCGTGGACACCCTCCGGGGCCAACGTCCTGACTTTC.

As concerns this clone: This sample also contains other DNA sequences that code for the same CDR3. The V gene is TRBV7-2, the J gene TRBJ2-1; TRBD2 agrees at 7 bases. The CDR3 spans 15 residues. V was pared by 1 base and J by 4 bases, with 4 bases of the junction left unmatched. CDR1 and CDR2 (germline): SGHTA, FQGNSA. The CDR3 DNA sequence: TGTGCCAGCAGCTTAGGTCCTAGCGGTTACAATGAGCAGTTCTTC. This sequence encodes CASSLGPSGYNEQFF. The entire variable domain, with the rest obtained from reference TRBV7-2 and TRBJ2-1, is as follows: GAGVSQSPSNKVTEKGKDVELRCDPISGHTALYWYRQSLGQGLEFLIYFQGNSAPDKSGLPSDRFSAERTGGSVSTLTIQRTQQEDSAVYLCASSLGPSGYNEQFFGPGTRLTVL.

This chain joins TRBV9 and TRBJ2-1, with TRBD2 matching over 9 bases. With V trimmed by 2 bases and J by 0 bases, 12 bases remained unmatched. CDR1 and CDR2 (germline): SGDLS, YYNGEE. This CDR3 is built from 19 residues. CDR3 residues: CASSVGGREGTSSYNEQFF. CDR3 DNA: TGTGCCAGCAGCGTCGGTGGGCGGGAGGGCACTAGCTCCTACAATGAGCAGTTCTTC. The whole variable domain, filled in from reference TRBV9 and TRBJ2-1, reads DSGVTQTPKHLITATGQRVTLRCSPRSGDLSVYWYQQSLDQGLQFLIQYYNGEERAKGNILERFSAQQFPDLHSELNLSSLELGDSALYFCASSVGGREGTSSYNEQFFGPGTRLTVL.

This clone was recorded once. The genes are TRBV6-6 and TRBJ2-7; possible D gene TRBD2, 5 bases. Germline assignment: CDR1 MNHNY and CDR2 SVGAGI (reference sequence). V was clipped by 6 bases and J by 2 bases, with 11 bases between them. The CDR3 is 13 residues long. The chain's CDR3 is CASRPTRTYEQYF. The DNA for the CDR3 is TGTGCCAGCAGGCCTACTAGGACCTACGAGCAGTACTTC.

The rearrangement uses TRBV28 and TRBJ2-7, with D maybe TRBD1 (6 bases). Germline V gene data show CDR1 as MDHEN and CDR2 as SYDVKM. V shed 6 bases and J shed 0 bases, with 15 bases lying between them. This CDR3 region has 15 residues. CDR3 sequence reads: CASSSTGTLSYEQYF. CDR3 coding DNA: TGTGCCAGCAGCTCCACCGGGACACTCTCCTACGAGCAGTACTTC.

The gene calls are TRBV10-3 and TRBJ1-2; maybe TRBD1 (5 bases). CDR3 length: 13 amino acids. CDR1 is ENHRY, CDR2 SYGVKD, per germline. V was clipped by 7 bases and J by 6 bases, with 15 bases between them. This chain's CDR3 is CAITEGGVDGYTF. The CDR3 DNA sequence: TGTGCCATCACAGAGGGAGGGGTGGATGGCTACACCTTC.

This clone appeared a few times. The genes are TRBV7-9 and TRBJ2-2; 9 positions match TRBD1. There are 17 residues in the CDR3. The V and J ends lost 3 bases and 3 bases, in that order; junction bases with no gene match: 8. CDR1 and CDR2 (germline): SEHNR, FQNEAQ (reference sequence). DNA of the CDR3: TGTGCCAGCAGCTTTACACCCGGGACAGGGTACACCGGGGAGCTGTTTTTT. Protein: CASSFTPGTGYTGELFF.

This clone was picked up one time. The chain carries TRBV6-1 and TRBJ1-4; D is unresolved. V lost 1 base, J lost 7 bases, and 10 bases lay in between. Germline V gene data show CDR1 as MNHNS and CDR2 as SASEGT. The CDR3 has 14 amino acids. CDR3 nucleotide sequence: TGTGCCAGCAGTGAAGGGATACGAGGTGAAAAACTGTTTTTT. Translation: CASSEGIRGEKLFF.

The chain is built from TRBV6-5 and TRBJ2-5; no clear D. Germline V gene sequence: CDR1 MNHEY, CDR2 SVGAGI. The CDR3 extends over 13 amino acids. The V end was cut by 2 bases, the J end by 5 bases, with 9 bases between. In DNA form, the CDR3 reads TGTGCCAGCAGTTACGGTTTGAGGGAGACCCAGTACTTC. Translating it yields CASSYGLRETQYF.

J is TRBJ2-1 and V is TRBV5-6; D not certain. Germline CDR1 SGHDT, CDR2 YYEEEE. Trimming pared 2 bases from V and 5 bases from J, leaving 11 bases between. The CDR3 length is 14 residues. The CDR3 region is CASSFGKLNNEQFF. The CDR3 nucleotides read TGTGCCAGCAGCTTTGGGAAGCTCAACAATGAGCAGTTCTTC.

The rearrangement links TRBV5-1 to TRBJ2-5; tentatively, D is TRBD1 (6 bases). Per the germline V gene, CDR1 is SGHRS and CDR2 is YFSETQ. CDR3 length: 15 amino acids. V lost 6 bases to trimming and J lost 5 bases, with 20 bases between them. CDR3 coding DNA: TGCGCCAGCACCTATGGCCTGGGGGCGCTGGAGACCCAGTACTTC. It specifies CASTYGLGALETQYF.

The gene calls are TRBV15 and TRBJ1-4, with unresolved D. CDR1 is LNHNV, CDR2 YYDKDF, per germline (reference sequence). The V end was cut by 1 base, the J end by 4 bases, with 10 bases between. The CDR3 is 15 residues long. DNA of the CDR3: TGTGCCACCAGCAGAGTGGCAGCGGATAATGAAAAACTGTTTTTT. It translates to CATSRVAADNEKLFF.

The chain employs TRBV7-9 and TRBJ1-2; perhaps TRBD1 as D (6 bases). The CDR3 runs 13 residues. Trimming left V 6 bases short and J 8 bases short, with 16 bases between. CDR1 SEHNR and CDR2 FQNEAQ come from the germline V gene (reference sequence). The CDR3 DNA follows: TGTGCCAGCAGAGGAGCGGGGGCTTACGGCTACACCTTC. Translated, it gives CASRGAGAYGYTF.

CDR3 nucleotides: TGCGCCACCAGACTAGCGGGACCCTACAATGAGCAGTTCTTC. As protein: CATRLAGPYNEQFF. The chain couples TRBV5-1 to TRBJ2-1; 11 bases fit TRBD2. CDR1 is SGHRS and CDR2 is YFSETQ in the germline V gene. The CDR3 has 14 amino acids. V lost 9 bases to trimming and J lost 2 bases; unmatched junction nucleotides: 4. Combining the CDR3 with reference TRBV5-1 and TRBJ2-1 gives the whole variable domain KAGVTQTPRYLIKTRGQQVTLSCSPISGHRSVSWYQQTPGQGLQFLFEYFSETQRNKGNFPGRFSGRQFSNSRSEMNVSTLELGDSALYLCATRLAGPYNEQFFGPGTRLTVL.

The chain is built from TRBV5-1 and TRBJ1-1, with 9 bases identical to TRBD1. The CDR3 sequence is 16 residues long. Per germline, CDR1 SGHRS and CDR2 YFSETQ. The V segment lost 4 bases and the J segment 4 bases; nucleotides outside the gene matches: 11. CDR3 sequence: CASSIRDRAGGTEAFF. The CDR3 coding sequence is TGCGCCAGCAGCATAAGGGACAGGGCAGGGGGCACTGAAGCTTTCTTT.

On this clone itself: The sample has other DNA sequences that encode this CDR3 too. The rearrangement links TRBV28 to TRBJ1-3; D is unresolved. There are 14 residues in the CDR3. Trimming shortened V by 3 bases and J by 2 bases, and 8 bases separated the two germline ends. From germline, CDR1 is MDHEN and CDR2 SYDVKM. The CDR3 DNA is TGTGCCAGCAGTTTCCCGGGTACTGGAAACACCATATATTTT. As protein: CASSFPGTGNTIYF. Filled out from reference TRBV28 and TRBJ1-3, the complete variable domain reads DVKVTQSSRYLVKRTGEKVFLECVQDMDHENMFWYRQDPGLGLRLIYFSYDVKMKEKGDIPEGYSVSREKKERFSLILESASTNQTSMYLCASSFPGTGNTIYFGEGSWLTVV.